This entry lists 30 T cell receptor beta chains sequenced from one sample in a study of Ad26.COV2.S vaccination and SARS-CoV-2 variants. Some clones are missing from TCRdb's copy, which holds only in-frame ones; the method was immunoSEQ multiplex PCR. Of 350,000 to 500,000 clones in the sample, 89% were seen once. The treatment here: roughly 20 received Ad26.COV2.S at low or high dose, single or two shots; 5 received placebo; per-sample allocation not given. The study sampled participants on day 63 after the first vaccine or placebo injection. The sample in question was peripheral blood, obtained in a trial of Ad26.COV2.S vaccine versus placebo. The receptors derive from a person aged 18-60 years who received the Ad26.COV2.S COVID-19 vaccine or a placebo.

The V and J genes are TRBV6-1 and TRBJ1-3; D not resolved. V lost 11 bases and J lost 4, with 12 bases in between. Germline V lookup: CDR1 MNHNS, CDR2 SASEGT. The CDR3 consists of 12 residues. The CDR3 reads CASWPGGNTIYF. The CDR3 nucleotides read TGTGCCTCCTGGCCTGGAGGAAACACCATATATTTT.

The V and J genes are TRBV4-1 and TRBJ1-2, with 8 bases lining up with TRBD1. The V gene end was trimmed by 4 bases and the J gene end by 5 bases; junction bases not matched to a gene: 9. The CDR3 is made up of 15 amino acids. Germline V gene data show CDR1 as MGHRA and CDR2 as YSYEKL. The DNA of the CDR3 is TGCGCCAGCAGCCCCGACACCGGGACAGGATATGGCTACACCTTC. Translating gives CASSPDTGTGYGYTF.

The CDR3 bases are TGTGCCAGCAGCGCTGGGTGGGACAGGGGATCCTACGAGCAGTACTTC. Amino acid sequence: CASSAGWDRGSYEQYF. The chain joins TRBV9 to TRBJ2-7; 10 nucleotides match TRBD1. In germline, CDR1 is SGDLS, CDR2 YYNGEE. The CDR3 is 16 residues long. V dropped 3 bases and J dropped 1; count of bases not matched to a gene: 7.

This chain joins TRBV15 and TRBJ1-4, with D perhaps matching TRBD1 (6 bases). The V end lost 1 base, the J end lost 5 bases, and 11 bases lay between the germline ends. The length of the CDR3 is 15 residues. Per germline, CDR1 LNHNV and CDR2 YYDKDF (reference sequence). The CDR3 region is CATSRGGQINEKLFF. In DNA, the CDR3 is TGTGCCACCAGCAGAGGCGGACAGATAAATGAAAAACTGTTTTTT.

This chain connects TRBV18 to TRBJ1-3; no firm D call. Between the trimmed V and J ends, which lost 4 bases and 6 bases, there was a span of 25 bases. Germline lookup yields CDR1 KGHSH and CDR2 LQKENI. This CDR3 is 18 amino acids long. CDR3 sequence (DNA): TGTGCCAGCTCACAAGCGGGAAGGTCAATATCAATGCAAAACACCATATATTTT. Its protein is CASSQAGRSISMQNTIYF.

This clone was counted a single time. The V and J genes are TRBV2 and TRBJ1-6; no definite D call. The CDR3 runs to 12 residues. Trimming removed 7 bases at V and 8 bases at J, with 9 bases between. Germline V gene sequence: CDR1 SNHLY, CDR2 FYNNEI. The CDR3 sequence: CASKKGDSPLHF. The CDR3 coding sequence is TGTGCCAGCAAAAAGGGAGATTCACCCCTCCACTTT.

The chain couples TRBV20-1 to TRBJ1-2, with D tentatively TRBD1 (5 bases). The CDR3 length is 15 residues. Per the germline V gene, CDR1 is DFQATT and CDR2 is SNEGSKA (reference sequence). Deletions cut 3 bases from V and 0 bases from J, with 14 bases between. The CDR3 loop is CSASLGGGANYGYTF. CDR3 sequence (DNA): TGCAGTGCTAGTCTCGGGGGAGGGGCTAACTATGGCTACACCTTC.

The rearrangement links TRBV19 to TRBJ2-1; D may correspond to TRBD1 or TRBD2 (5 bases each). This CDR3 spans 14 amino acids. Looked up from germline, CDR1 is LNHDA and CDR2 is SQIVND (reference sequence). Trimming pared 6 bases from V and 3 bases from J, leaving 12 bases between. The CDR3 coding sequence is TGTGCCAGTAGGACCGGGACCCGCTACAATGAGCAGTTCTTC. Protein sequence: CASRTGTRYNEQFF.

V usage is TRBV2 and J usage is TRBJ1-5; D not certain. CDR1 is SNHLY, CDR2 FYNNEI, per germline. Trimming cost V 5 bases and J 4 bases, with 9 bases left between them. This CDR3 is built from 13 residues. CDR3 nucleotide sequence: TGTGCCAGCAGTCCCGAAAAGAATCAGCCCCAGCATTTT. This encodes CASSPEKNQPQHF.

The rearrangement uses TRBV7-9 and TRBJ1-1; D possibly corresponds to TRBD1 (6 bases). V was clipped by 5 bases and J by 0 bases, with 10 bases between them. The germline V gene encodes CDR1 SEHNR and CDR2 FQNEAQ (reference sequence). The CDR3 is made up of 14 amino acids. CDR3 amino acids: CASSRTVMNTEAFF. The CDR3 DNA follows: TGTGCCAGCAGCCGGACAGTGATGAACACTGAAGCTTTCTTT.

The rearrangement uses TRBV11-2 and TRBJ2-2, with D unclear. V lost 0 bases, J lost 5 bases, and 7 bases lay in between. Germline CDR1 reads SGHAT; CDR2 reads FQNNGV. CDR3 length equals 14 residues. The chain's CDR3 is CASSLEARTGELFF. The CDR3 DNA follows: TGTGCCAGCAGCTTAGAAGCTCGGACCGGGGAGCTGTTTTTT.

The rearrangement links TRBV7-9 to TRBJ2-1; D ambiguous. Germline CDR1 is SEHNR and CDR2 is FQNEAQ (reference sequence). This CDR3 contains 13 residues. Trimming shortened V by 1 base and J by 4 bases, and 5 bases separated the two germline ends. In DNA form, the CDR3 reads TGTGCCAGCAGCTTAGAGACGTACAATGAGCAGTTCTTC. Protein sequence: CASSLETYNEQFF.

This chain uses TRBV7-9 with TRBJ1-5; no definite D call. Germline lookup yields CDR1 SEHNR and CDR2 FQNEAQ (reference sequence). The CDR3 covers 12 residues. The germline V and J ends were trimmed by 8 bases and 1 base, with 6 bases remaining between them. Here the CDR3 reads CASGVSNQPQHF. The CDR3 bases are TGTGCCAGCGGGGTCAGCAATCAGCCCCAGCATTTT. Filled out from reference TRBV7-9 and TRBJ1-5, the complete variable domain reads DTGVSQNPRHKITKRGQNVTFRCDPISEHNRLYWYRQTLGQGPEFLTYFQNEAQLEKSRLLSDRFSAERPKGSFSTLEIQRTEQGDSAMYLCASGVSNQPQHFGDGTRLSIL.

This chain uses TRBV29-1 with TRBJ2-4, with TRBD1 identical over 7 bases. Germline CDR1 is SQVTM and CDR2 is ANQGSEA. The CDR3 has 12 residues. The V gene end was trimmed by 5 bases and the J gene end by 6 bases; junction bases not matched to a gene: 4. The CDR3 DNA is TGCAGCGTTTTCGGACAGGCAAACATTCAGTACTTC. It encodes CSVFGQANIQYF.

The V call is TRBV5-4, the J call TRBJ2-1, with D perhaps assigned TRBD1 or TRBD2 (5 bases each). This CDR3 has 15 amino acids. Germline assignment: CDR1 SGHNT and CDR2 YYREEE (reference sequence). V lost 5 bases and J 0 bases, leaving 12 bases between the germline ends. As DNA, the CDR3 is TGTGCCAGCAGTAAGAGTGGGGGCTCCTACAATGAGCAGTTCTTC. This translates into CASSKSGGSYNEQFF.

The rearrangement uses TRBV3-1 (or the pseudogene TRBV3-2) and TRBJ1-1; D may be TRBD1 (6 bases). With 1 base removed from V and 2 bases from J, the gap between germline ends came to 14 bases. This CDR3 has 16 amino acids. CDR1 and CDR2 (germline): LGHDT, YNNKEL (reference sequence). CDR3 nucleotide sequence: TGTGCCAGCAGCCAAGGCTGGACAGCTATTAACACTGAAGCTTTCTTT. Translation gives CASSQGWTAINTEAFF.

The rearrangement joins TRBV27 to TRBJ1-2; a possible D gene is TRBD1 (5 bases). The CDR3 consists of 13 residues. Germline CDR1 is MNHEY and CDR2 is SMNVEV (reference sequence). V gave up 2 bases and J gave up 6 bases, with 10 bases separating them. CDR3 sequence: CASSLEGEHGYTF. In DNA form, the CDR3 reads TGTGCCAGCAGTTTAGAAGGGGAACATGGCTACACCTTC.

V usage is TRBV5-4 and J usage is TRBJ1-1; 7 bases are a match to TRBD1. This CDR3 spans 15 amino acids. Germline CDR1 is SGHNT and CDR2 is YYREEE (reference sequence). The ends lost 0 bases at V and 0 bases at J; junction bases unmatched: 2. The CDR3 coding sequence is TGTGCCAGCAGCTTGGGACAGGGCATGAACACTGAAGCTTTCTTT. Protein: CASSLGQGMNTEAFF.

This clone was seen more than once but under ten times. The V call is TRBV5-1, the J call TRBJ2-1, with D unresolved. Trimming removed 4 bases at V and 0 bases at J, with 8 bases between. CDR1 is SGHRS and CDR2 is YFSETQ in the germline V gene. The CDR3 is 14 amino acids. The CDR3 reads CASSGVISYNEQFF. Written as DNA, the CDR3 is TGCGCCAGCAGCGGGGTGATCTCCTACAATGAGCAGTTCTTC.

The V call is TRBV2, the J call TRBJ1-1; the D gene is possibly TRBD1 (6 bases). The germline gives CDR1 SNHLY, CDR2 FYNNEI. This CDR3 spans 17 amino acids. Trimming removed 5 bases from V and 5 bases from J, with 24 bases in between. The CDR3 loop reads CASSSTLRTGRYTEAFF. In DNA, the CDR3 is TGTGCCAGCAGTTCAACCTTAAGAACAGGGAGATATACTGAAGCTTTCTTT.

This chain joins TRBV5-1 and TRBJ2-2; 9 bases line up with TRBD1. Looked up from germline, CDR1 is SGHRS and CDR2 is YFSETQ. This CDR3 has 16 amino acids. J gave up 6 bases and V 5 bases, and 11 bases lay outside the gene matches. CDR3 nucleotide sequence: TGCGCCAGCAGTCGGGACAGGGCGCAGGGTCCCGGGGAGCTGTTTTTT. Residues: CASSRDRAQGPGELFF. Filled out from reference TRBV5-1 and TRBJ2-2, the complete variable domain reads KAGVTQTPRYLIKTRGQQVTLSCSPISGHRSVSWYQQTPGQGLQFLFEYFSETQRNKGNFPGRFSGRQFSNSRSEMNVSTLELGDSALYLCASSRDRAQGPGELFFGEGSRLTVL.

This clone appeared a single time. This chain uses TRBV3-1 (or the pseudogene TRBV3-2) with TRBJ2-1, with 7 nucleotides matching TRBD2. CDR1 and CDR2 from the germline V gene are LGHDT and YNNKEL (reference sequence). The CDR3 has 17 amino acids. Trimming cost V 1 base and J 5 bases; bases outside gene matches: 11. This CDR3 is CASSQARTRLTNNEQFF. In DNA form, the CDR3 reads TGTGCCAGCAGCCAAGCCCGGACTAGGTTGACGAACAATGAGCAGTTCTTC.

This chain uses TRBV7-2 with TRBJ1-1; D gene ambiguous. This CDR3 is 14 amino acids long. The ends were cut back, 7 bases at V and 4 bases at J, with 16 bases in the middle. The germline V gene encodes CDR1 SGHTA and CDR2 FQGNSA. CDR3 sequence: CASTSLGWGTEAFF. In nucleotides, the CDR3 is TGTGCCAGCACCTCGTTGGGGTGGGGCACTGAAGCTTTCTTT.

The V gene is TRBV21-1, the J gene TRBJ1-2. TRBV21-1 represents a pseudogene. The CDR3 loop spans 20 amino acids. The CDR3 DNA sequence: TGTGCCAGCAGCAAACAATTCGCCCGGGCCGAACAGTCCTGGAACTATGGCTACACCTTC. This codes for CASSKQFARAEQSWNYGYTF.

V gene TRBV5-6 combines with J gene TRBJ2-7; 9 bases align to TRBD1. Germline V gene data show CDR1 as SGHDT and CDR2 as YYEEEE. There are 14 residues in the CDR3. The trim removed 4 bases at V and 6 bases at J, leaving 8 bases unmatched. The CDR3 is CASSPGQGLLEQYV. The CDR3 region has the DNA TGTGCCAGCAGCCCGGGACAGGGCCTCCTCGAGCAGTACGTC.

J is TRBJ2-1 and V is TRBV7-2; a possible D gene is TRBD2 (5 bases). In germline, CDR1 is SGHTA, CDR2 FQGNSA. V was shortened by 3 bases and J by 8 bases, with 8 bases between the two germline ends. The CDR3 is made up of 12 amino acids. For the CDR3, the DNA is TGTGCCAGCAGCTTTGGGAGTCATGAGCAGTTCTTC. Translating gives CASSFGSHEQFF.

This chain joins TRBV10-3 and TRBJ2-1, with 8 positions matching TRBD2. CDR1 ENHRY and CDR2 SYGVKD come from the germline V gene. Trimming removed 3 bases from V and 8 bases from J; junction bases left unmatched: 9. The CDR3 extends over 15 amino acids. In nucleotides, the CDR3 is TGTGCCATCAGTGAAGGTCGGGGGGGGCTGGATGAGCAGTTCTTC. Protein sequence: CAISEGRGGLDEQFF.

The chain uses TRBV7-6 and TRBJ1-2, with 9 nucleotides matching TRBD1. This CDR3 region has 14 residues. The V and J ends lost 5 bases and 4 bases, in that order; junction bases with no gene match: 5. Looked up from germline, CDR1 is SGHVS and CDR2 is FNYEAQ. DNA of the CDR3: TGTGCCAGCAGCCGGGACAGGGAAGTCTATGGCTACACCTTC. Residues: CASSRDREVYGYTF. The full variable domain, with the rest looked up from reference TRBV7-6 and TRBJ1-2, is GAGVSQSPRYKVTKRGQDVALRCDPISGHVSLYWYRQALGQGPEFLTYFNYEAQQDKSGLPNDRFSAERPEGSISTLTIQRTEQRDSAMYRCASSRDREVYGYTFGSGTRLTVV.

The chain has TRBV6-2 or TRBV6-3 and TRBJ2-2, with D hard to call. V lost 6 bases and J 8 bases, leaving 19 bases between the germline ends. This CDR3 contains 15 residues. Per the germline V gene, CDR1 is MNHEY and CDR2 is SVGEGT. The CDR3 loop is CASSLVGSGRGELFF. CDR3 sequence (DNA): TGTGCCAGCAGCCTCGTCGGATCGGGTAGGGGGGAGCTGTTTTTT.

CDR3 coding DNA: TGTGCCAGCACCCTAGGGACTAGCGGGGGGGAGCAGTTCTTC. It specifies CASTLGTSGGEQFF. The rearrangement uses TRBV2 and TRBJ2-1; 15 bases are shared with TRBD2. The CDR3 has 14 residues. The trim removed 7 bases at V and 10 bases at J, leaving 5 bases unmatched. Germline V CDR1 and CDR2: SNHLY, FYNNEI. The whole variable domain, filled in from reference TRBV2 and TRBJ2-1, reads EPEVTQTPSHQVTQMGQEVILRCVPISNHLYFYWYRQILGQKVEFLVSFYNNEISEKSEIFDDQFSVERPDGSNFTLKIRSTKLEDSAMYFCASTLGTSGGEQFFGPGTRLTVL.